These T cell receptor beta chains were read from a single sample in a study of blood T cells in healthy people across ages. MiXCR was run by TCRdb on the 5' RACE reads, yielding one entry per CDR3 protein. The table includes 1.5 million to 2 million distinct CDR3 sequences, roughly 27% detected once. Sequences were obtained from blood. These receptors were collected from a woman younger than 45 in good health. The CDR3 runs from the conserved cysteine through the conserved F or W. The order of the fields is J gene, V gene, clone size, D gene, CDR3 DNA, CDR3 protein. The D gene is left open where the match is weak. Expanded clones are given a class, and other clones once, few, many or no size at all.

j_call: TRBJ2-7; v_call: TRBV6-6; clone_size: many; d_call: NA; cdr3_nt: TGTGCCAGCAGGATGGCAGGGGTGAACGAGCAGTACTTC; cdr3_aa: CASRMAGVNEQYF
j_call: TRBJ1-2; v_call: TRBV9; clone_size: NA; d_call: NA; cdr3_nt: TGTGCCAGCAGCCTTCTCGGACACCCCTATGGCTACACCTTC; cdr3_aa: CASSLLGHPYGYTF
j_call: TRBJ2-5; v_call: TRBV9; clone_size: many; d_call: TRBD2; cdr3_nt: TGTGCCAGCAGCGCTTCTAGCGGGGGGGCAGAGACCCAGTACTTC; cdr3_aa: CASSASSGGAETQYF
j_call: TRBJ2-1; v_call: TRBV12-3/TRBV12-4; clone_size: NA; d_call: TRBD2; cdr3_nt: TGTGCCAGCGGGCCCGGGACTAGCGGGAGAAATGAGCAGTTCTTC; cdr3_aa: CASGPGTSGRNEQFF
j_call: TRBJ1-6; v_call: TRBV4-3; clone_size: few; d_call: NA; cdr3_nt: TGCGCCAGCAGCCAAGGTGGGGGGCTGGCGAATTCACCCCTCCACTTT; cdr3_aa: CASSQGGGLANSPLHF
j_call: TRBJ2-7; v_call: TRBV27; clone_size: few; d_call: NA; cdr3_nt: TGTGCCAGCAGGGGACGAGGGATCAGCTCCTACGAGCAGTACTTC; cdr3_aa: CASRGRGISSYEQYF
j_call: TRBJ2-5; v_call: TRBV2; clone_size: NA; d_call: TRBD2; cdr3_nt: TGTGCCAGCCGCACTAGCGGGGGGGCCGGGGAGCAGTACTTC; cdr3_aa: CASRTSGGAGEQYF
j_call: TRBJ1-1; v_call: TRBV6-5; clone_size: few; d_call: TRBD1; cdr3_nt: TGTGCCAGCACCAGGGACAGGGGGAACACTGAAGCTTTCTTT; cdr3_aa: CASTRDRGNTEAFF
j_call: TRBJ1-4; v_call: TRBV6-1; clone_size: NA; d_call: NA; cdr3_nt: TGTGCCAGCAGTGAAGCCGGAAAACTGTTTTTT; cdr3_aa: CASSEAGKLFF
j_call: TRBJ2-7; v_call: TRBV20-1; clone_size: NA; d_call: TRBD2; cdr3_nt: TGCAGTACTAGAGCTACTAGCGGGATCTACGAGCAGTACTTC; cdr3_aa: CSTRATSGIYEQYF
j_call: TRBJ2-1; v_call: TRBV10-3; clone_size: few; d_call: NA; cdr3_nt: TGTGCCATCAGTGAGTCGTTCCAGGACCCGAGGAATGAGCAGTTCTTC; cdr3_aa: CAISESFQDPRNEQFF
j_call: TRBJ1-1; v_call: TRBV10-3; clone_size: many; d_call: NA; cdr3_nt: TGTGCCATCAGTAGAGGCGATATGGGCGCTGAAGCTTTCTTT; cdr3_aa: CAISRGDMGAEAFF
j_call: TRBJ2-5; v_call: TRBV9; clone_size: few; d_call: NA; cdr3_nt: TGTGCCAGCAGCGTAGGTTCTGGACTACAAGAGACCCAGTACTTC; cdr3_aa: CASSVGSGLQETQYF
j_call: TRBJ1-5; v_call: TRBV7-2; clone_size: many; d_call: NA; cdr3_nt: TGTGCCAGCAGCTTATTCAGGGATAGCAATCAGCCCCAGCATTTT; cdr3_aa: CASSLFRDSNQPQHF
j_call: TRBJ2-5; v_call: TRBV20-1; clone_size: NA; d_call: TRBD2; cdr3_nt: TGCAGTGCTAGGGCAGATACTAGCGGCCAAGAGACCCAGTACTTC; cdr3_aa: CSARADTSGQETQYF
j_call: TRBJ2-3; v_call: TRBV9; clone_size: NA; d_call: NA; cdr3_nt: TGTGCCAGCAGCGTATTGGGGTTGAGAGATACGCAGTATTTT; cdr3_aa: CASSVLGLRDTQYF
j_call: TRBJ2-1; v_call: TRBV12-3/TRBV12-4; clone_size: few; d_call: NA; cdr3_nt: TGTGCCAGCACCACAGTGACAGGACGGAATGAGCAGTTCTTC; cdr3_aa: CASTTVTGRNEQFF
j_call: TRBJ2-7; v_call: TRBV10-3; clone_size: few; d_call: TRBD1; cdr3_nt: TGTGCCACTACCGGACAGGGAACCTCCTACGAGCAGTACTTC; cdr3_aa: CATTGQGTSYEQYF
j_call: TRBJ2-5; v_call: TRBV15; clone_size: many; d_call: NA; cdr3_nt: TGTGCCACCAGCAGAGTCCCTAAAGAGACCCAGTACTTC; cdr3_aa: CATSRVPKETQYF
j_call: TRBJ1-2; v_call: TRBV7-9; clone_size: NA; d_call: NA; cdr3_nt: TGTGCCAGCAGCTTATACCTGGTGGGCTACACCTTC; cdr3_aa: CASSLYLVGYTF
j_call: TRBJ2-5; v_call: TRBV20-1; clone_size: NA; d_call: NA; cdr3_nt: TGCAGTGCTAGGGGTGGGTTTGAGACCCAGTACTTC; cdr3_aa: CSARGGFETQYF
j_call: TRBJ2-5; v_call: TRBV5-1; clone_size: once; d_call: NA; cdr3_nt: TGCGCCAGCAGCTGGGCGGGATCGAAAGAGACCCAGTACTTC; cdr3_aa: CASSWAGSKETQYF
j_call: TRBJ2-4; v_call: TRBV7-2; clone_size: many; d_call: NA; cdr3_nt: TGTGCCAGCAGCTACATGGCGGGGGCGGCCAAAAACATTCAGTACTTC; cdr3_aa: CASSYMAGAAKNIQYF
j_call: TRBJ1-2; v_call: TRBV4-3; clone_size: NA; d_call: NA; cdr3_nt: TGCGCCAGCAGCCACCAACAGGGTGGGGGGGGCGCCGGCTACACCTTC; cdr3_aa: CASSHQQGGGGAGYTF
j_call: TRBJ2-7; v_call: TRBV5-6; clone_size: many; d_call: NA; cdr3_nt: TGTGCCAGCAGCCCCGTCGGGTACTACGAGCAGTACTTC; cdr3_aa: CASSPVGYYEQYF
j_call: TRBJ2-7; v_call: TRBV20-1; clone_size: many; d_call: TRBD1; cdr3_nt: TGCAGTGCTAGAGAGGGGACAGGGCAAGGTCGCGAGCAGTACTTC; cdr3_aa: CSAREGTGQGREQYF
j_call: TRBJ2-1; v_call: TRBV6-1; clone_size: NA; d_call: NA; cdr3_nt: TGTGCCAGCAGAGACAGGCTTCCCCCCAATGAGCAGTTCTTC; cdr3_aa: CASRDRLPPNEQFF
j_call: TRBJ2-5; v_call: TRBV12-5; clone_size: few; d_call: NA; cdr3_nt: TGTGCTGGTGGTTTGACCCCGCGGCGTACTTACCAAGAGACCCAGTACTTC; cdr3_aa: CAGGLTPRRTYQETQYF
j_call: TRBJ1-2; v_call: TRBV12-3/TRBV12-4; clone_size: few; d_call: TRBD1; cdr3_nt: TGTGCCAGCAGCGAGGACAGGGGGGACTATGGCTACACCTTC; cdr3_aa: CASSEDRGDYGYTF
j_call: TRBJ2-1; v_call: TRBV20-1; clone_size: NA; d_call: NA; cdr3_nt: TGCAGTGCCCTCCCATTCGACAGAGGCAATGAGCAGTTCTTC; cdr3_aa: CSALPFDRGNEQFF
j_call: TRBJ2-6; v_call: TRBV18; clone_size: NA; d_call: TRBD1; cdr3_nt: TGTGCCAGCTCCCTGACAACAGGGGGCGCTTTCTCTGGGGCCAACGTCCTGACTTTC; cdr3_aa: CASSLTTGGAFSGANVLTF
j_call: TRBJ2-1; v_call: TRBV24-1; clone_size: NA; d_call: NA; cdr3_nt: TGTGCCACCAGTGATTTGCATTCGGTTAGACAGTTCTTC; cdr3_aa: CATSDLHSVRQFF
j_call: TRBJ2-5; v_call: TRBV5-1; clone_size: NA; d_call: NA; cdr3_nt: TGCGCCAGCTTGATACCGTCGAGGGGGGAGACCCAGTACTTC; cdr3_aa: CASLIPSRGETQYF
j_call: TRBJ2-7; v_call: TRBV5-1; clone_size: NA; d_call: NA; cdr3_nt: TGCGCCAGCAGCCTGCTCCCCGGACCCTACGAGCAGTACTTC; cdr3_aa: CASSLLPGPYEQYF
j_call: TRBJ1-5; v_call: TRBV7-2; clone_size: NA; d_call: NA; cdr3_nt: TGTGCCAGCAGCTTTTCTAATATTAATCAGCCCCAGCATTTT; cdr3_aa: CASSFSNINQPQHF
j_call: TRBJ2-3; v_call: TRBV2; clone_size: few; d_call: NA; cdr3_nt: TGTGCCAGCAATCGCGGGATTAGCACAGATACGCAGTATTTT; cdr3_aa: CASNRGISTDTQYF
j_call: TRBJ2-1; v_call: TRBV20-1; clone_size: few; d_call: TRBD2; cdr3_nt: TGCAGTGCTAGAGATCAGACTAGCGGGGGGCCAGACAATGAGCAGTTCTTC; cdr3_aa: CSARDQTSGGPDNEQFF
j_call: TRBJ2-7; v_call: TRBV15; clone_size: many; d_call: NA; cdr3_nt: TGTGCCACCAGCCCTCGGTCAGGGGACGAGCAGTACTTC; cdr3_aa: CATSPRSGDEQYF
j_call: TRBJ1-4; v_call: TRBV29-1; clone_size: NA; d_call: NA; cdr3_nt: TGCAGCGTCAAAGGGGCTTACCTGAATGAAAAACGGTTTTTT; cdr3_aa: CSVKGAYLNEKRFF
j_call: TRBJ2-5; v_call: TRBV5-1; clone_size: NA; d_call: NA; cdr3_nt: TGCGCCAGCAGCCCCACGGTGGTGGGGTCGGCGGAGACCCAGTACTTC; cdr3_aa: CASSPTVVGSAETQYF
j_call: TRBJ2-7; v_call: TRBV29-1; clone_size: few; d_call: TRBD2; cdr3_nt: TGCAGCGTTGTCCGTCGGGAGGGCGGGTACGAGCAGTACTTC; cdr3_aa: CSVVRREGGYEQYF
j_call: TRBJ2-1; v_call: TRBV10-2; clone_size: NA; d_call: NA; cdr3_nt: TGCGCCAGCAGTGTAGCGTGGGACAATGAGCAGTTCTTC; cdr3_aa: CASSVAWDNEQFF
j_call: TRBJ2-1; v_call: TRBV7-9; clone_size: NA; d_call: TRBD2; cdr3_nt: TGTGCCAGCAGCTTATTTGGTTCCTATGGAGCGGGAGGTTACAATGAGCAGTTCTTC; cdr3_aa: CASSLFGSYGAGGYNEQFF
j_call: TRBJ1-2; v_call: TRBV10-3; clone_size: many; d_call: NA; cdr3_nt: TGTGCCATGACACAGGGTCTTCACTATGGCTACACCTTC; cdr3_aa: CAMTQGLHYGYTF
j_call: TRBJ1-6; v_call: TRBV4-1; clone_size: few; d_call: NA; cdr3_nt: TGCGCCAGCAGCCAAGATAGGGAAAGGGTAAATTCACCCCTCCACTTT; cdr3_aa: CASSQDRERVNSPLHF
j_call: TRBJ2-7; v_call: TRBV5-1; clone_size: NA; d_call: NA; cdr3_nt: TGCGCCAGCGCTAGACAGGATCTCTACGAGCAGTACTTC; cdr3_aa: CASARQDLYEQYF
j_call: TRBJ2-6; v_call: TRBV28; clone_size: NA; d_call: NA; cdr3_nt: TGTGCCAGCAGTATAACAGCCTCTTCTGGGGCCAACGTCCTGACTTTC; cdr3_aa: CASSITASSGANVLTF
j_call: TRBJ2-7; v_call: TRBV20-1; clone_size: NA; d_call: NA; cdr3_nt: TGCAGTGCTAAAGAAGCCGGACGTGGTAGCTACGAGCAGTACTTC; cdr3_aa: CSAKEAGRGSYEQYF
j_call: TRBJ2-1; v_call: TRBV18; clone_size: NA; d_call: TRBD2; cdr3_nt: TGTGCCAGCTCACCACGACCGGGGGGGGCCAATGAGCAGTTCTTC; cdr3_aa: CASSPRPGGANEQFF
j_call: TRBJ2-6; v_call: TRBV2; clone_size: NA; d_call: NA; cdr3_nt: TGTGCCAGCCCTCCTACGGGGGCGCCTGGGGCCAACGTCCTGACTTTC; cdr3_aa: CASPPTGAPGANVLTF
j_call: TRBJ1-4; v_call: TRBV7-3; clone_size: few; d_call: NA; cdr3_nt: TGTGCCAGCAGCTCGCCATCTGAAGGGCAGATTGGTGAAAAACTGTTTTTT; cdr3_aa: CASSSPSEGQIGEKLFF
j_call: TRBJ2-2; v_call: TRBV9; clone_size: NA; d_call: NA; cdr3_nt: TGTGCCAGCAGCGGCTTAGTGGGGGAGCTGTTTTTT; cdr3_aa: CASSGLVGELFF
j_call: TRBJ1-5; v_call: TRBV29-1; clone_size: few; d_call: NA; cdr3_nt: TGCAGCGTGGTGGAGGGAGAGGACAATCAGCCCCAGCATTTT; cdr3_aa: CSVVEGEDNQPQHF
j_call: TRBJ2-3; v_call: TRBV2; clone_size: NA; d_call: NA; cdr3_nt: TGTGCCAGCACCAAATTGGCGGATACGCAGTATTTT; cdr3_aa: CASTKLADTQYF